Sequencing of this TCR beta chain was carried out in a study of shared clonotypes between healthy human individuals. On this clone: No antigen is known for it.

The CDR3 covers 15 residues. Germline V gene sequence: CDR1 SGHRS, CDR2 YFSETQ. Points from the study as a whole: On the whole, naive subsets had larger estimated richness than memory subsets had. Sorted-subset sequencing, rarefaction showed, was incomplete despite large depth.

The naive CD8 fraction comprised CD45RO-negative cells positively selected for CCR7 and excluded terminally differentiated effector memory CD45RA+ cells. When replicate PCRs were run on sorted subsets, they used 150 to 200 ng DNA, around 33,000 T cell genomes. Data came from immunoSEQ multiplex PCR; TCRdb stores just in-frame clones and leaves some out. The sample includes approximately 1.9 million clones, 93% seen only once; the top ten take less than 2%. This receptor was identified in a man younger than 35 in good health. Some clones in this sample may be carry-over from other donors' samples. This sequence joins TRBV5-1 and TRBJ2-5, with D uncertain. The end of the DNA aligns better with TRBJ2-7, so the J call may be wrong. What was sequenced was naive CD8+ T cells from PBMCs. The CDR3 region is CASSPELGSSYEQYF. CDR3 coding DNA: TGCGCCAGCAGCCCGGAGTTGGGTAGCTCCTACGAGCAGTACTTC.